What follows are 10 T cell receptor beta chains derived from one specimen sequenced in a study of neurological immune-mediated disorders. Via MiXCR, TCRdb re-called the 5' RACE reads, giving one row per CDR3 protein. The sample carries more than 100,000 distinct CDR3 sequences, about 10% recorded once. Time point reported: longitudinal time-point 3. Material: PBMCs. These receptors all stem from a female donor with HTLV-1-associated myelopathy (HAM/TSP).

This clonotype has more than one count but fewer than ten. The rearrangement joins TRBV6-1 to TRBJ1-5; D is unclear. CDR3 length equals 14 residues. Germline loops: CDR1 MNHNS, CDR2 SASEGT. V was trimmed by 0 bases and J by 4 bases, leaving 7 bases between them. The CDR3 loop is CASSEAWGNQPQHF. CDR3 bases: TGTGCCAGCAGTGAAGCCTGGGGTAATCAGCCCCAGCATTTT.

This clonotype was counted many times. The V and J genes are TRBV29-1 and TRBJ2-3; no definite D call. This CDR3 spans 15 amino acids. Deletions cut 0 bases from V and 0 bases from J, with 10 bases between. In germline, CDR1 is SQVTM, CDR2 ANQGSEA. The chain's CDR3 is CSVEEGQRSTDTQYF. The CDR3 nucleotides read TGCAGCGTTGAAGAAGGGCAGCGTAGCACAGATACGCAGTATTTT.

CDR3 residues: CASSPRVGTTGEQYF. The DNA of the CDR3 is TGTGCCAGCTCGCCCAGGGTCGGGACAACCGGCGAGCAGTACTTC. The chain employs TRBV6-1 and TRBJ2-7; D might be TRBD1 (6 bases). The ends were cut back, 8 bases at V and 6 bases at J, with 23 bases in the middle. This CDR3 spans 15 amino acids. Germline lookup yields CDR1 MNHNS and CDR2 SASEGT.

This clonotype was observed at least ten times. The gene calls are TRBV9 and TRBJ1-2; perhaps TRBD1 as D (6 bases). V was pared by 5 bases and J by 8 bases, with 16 bases between. This CDR3 is 13 amino acids long. Germline CDR1 is SGDLS and CDR2 is YYNGEE. CDR3 DNA: TGTGCCAGCAGGCACACAGGGTCGGACGGCTACACCTTC. Translation: CASRHTGSDGYTF.

In the case of this clonotype: Being one base from a much bigger clone, this may be a read error. V gene TRBV5-1 combines with J gene TRBJ1-2, with TRBD1 as a possible D gene (6 bases). V gave up 4 bases and J gave up 0 bases, with 13 bases separating them. This CDR3 has 15 residues. Germline V gene lookup returns CDR1 SGHRS and CDR2 YFSETQ. The CDR3 reads CASSHEGGPNYGYTF. The CDR3 DNA follows: TGCGCCAGCAGCCACGAGGGGGGCCCTAACTATGGCTACACCTTC. The entire variable domain, with the rest obtained from reference TRBV5-1 and TRBJ1-2, is as follows: KAGVTQTPRYLIKTRGQQVTLSCSPISGHRSVSWYQQTPGQGLQFLFEYFSETQRNKGNFPGRFSGRQFSNSRSEMNVSTLELGDSALYLCASSHEGGPNYGYTFGSGTRLTVV.

This clonotype was picked up a small number of times. A much larger clonotype is one base distant, so this may be a read error. The chain uses TRBV9 and TRBJ2-7; 7 positions agree with TRBD2. The CDR3 consists of 15 residues. The V gene's germline CDR1 is SGDLS and CDR2 YYNGEE. CDR3 DNA sequence: TGTGCCAGCAGCCCCGGGGACTATGCGGGCTACGAGCAGTGCTTC. This codes for CASSPGDYAGYEQCF. The full variable domain, rest sourced from reference TRBV9 and TRBJ2-7, is DSGVTQTPKHLITATGQRVTLRCSPRSGDLSVYWYQQSLDQGLQFLIQYYNGEERAKGNILERFSAQQFPDLHSELNLSSLELGDSALYFCASSPGDYAGYEQCFGPGTRLTVT.

The sample holds many counts of this clonotype. The CDR3 DNA follows: TGTGCCAGCAGGGCACAGGGCTTCTATGGCTACACCTTC. Encoded protein: CASRAQGFYGYTF. This chain connects TRBV28 to TRBJ1-2, with D possibly matching TRBD1 (6 bases). The V gene's germline CDR1 is MDHEN and CDR2 SYDVKM. This CDR3 is 13 amino acids long. Trimming left V 6 bases short and J 4 bases short, with 12 bases between.

This clonotype was observed many times. The chain is built from TRBV5-1 and TRBJ2-5, with 9 nucleotides matching TRBD1. This CDR3 comprises 14 residues. The ends lost 4 bases at V and 7 bases at J; junction bases unmatched: 8. The germline CDR1 and CDR2 sequences are SGHRS and YFSETQ. The CDR3 DNA reads as TGCGCCAGCAGCCCCGGGACAGGGTCAGGGACCCAGTACTTC. It codes for CASSPGTGSGTQYF.

This clonotype occurred many times. This sequence joins TRBV20-1 and TRBJ2-7; 10 nucleotides line up with TRBD1. Trimming took 5 bases from V and 3 from J; bases not matched to a gene: 4. The CDR3 covers 13 residues. Germline V gives CDR1 DFQATT, CDR2 SNEGSKA (reference sequence). In DNA form, the CDR3 reads TGCAGTGCTGGGACAGGGGCAATCTACGAGCAGTACTTC. Translation: CSAGTGAIYEQYF.

This clonotype was picked up many times. The junction shows a germline mismatch at one end, possibly a read error. The chain is built from TRBV11-2 and TRBJ2-1, with 10 nucleotides matching TRBD1. Germline CDR1 SGHAT, CDR2 FQNNGV. The CDR3 is 14 amino acids. The CDR3 DNA reads as TGTGCCAGCAGCTTAGATCGGTTGGAGGGACAGGGGATCTTC. Encoded protein: CASSLDRLEGQGIF.